This TCR beta chain emerged from a study of blood T cells in healthy people across ages. On this clonotype: No antigen is known for it.

V was trimmed by 0 bases and J by 4 bases, leaving 14 bases between them. The germline V gene encodes CDR1 SGHRS and CDR2 YFSETQ. The CDR3 covers 15 residues. Whole-study findings and limits: Age showed a roughly linear inverse relationship with TCR beta diversity per million T cells.

Primers used in a second PCR of roughly 6 to 12 cycles were a sample-barcoded 5' primer and a J-beta primer mix. Via MiXCR, TCRdb re-called the 5' RACE reads, giving one row per CDR3 protein. Among about 1,500,000 distinct CDR3 sequences, approximately 40% were seen once, and the ten largest hold 6.5% to 10%. The source is a woman between 18 and 29 years old in good health. The J gene is TRBJ2-7, the V gene TRBV5-1, with unresolved D. What was sequenced was blood. This CDR3 reads CASSLGIILRYEQYF. DNA for the CDR3: TGCGCCAGCAGCTTGGGGATTATCCTACGATACGAGCAGTACTTC. Combining the CDR3 with reference TRBV5-1 and TRBJ2-7 gives the whole variable domain KAGVTQTPRYLIKTRGQQVTLSCSPISGHRSVSWYQQTPGQGLQFLFEYFSETQRNKGNFPGRFSGRQFSNSRSEMNVSTLELGDSALYLCASSLGIILRYEQYFGPGTRLTVT.